Each of the 25 T cell receptor beta chains below was sequenced from the same sample in a study of CD8 T cells in ankylosing spondylitis. TCRdb redid the calling of the 5' RACE reads with MiXCR, one entry per CDR3 protein. The table records a few hundred thousand distinct CDR3 sequences, more than 15% of them present only once. Input material: blood, either unsorted or a sorted T cell fraction (not recorded which). These receptor sequences come from a male donor with ankylosing spondylitis or in good health (not recorded which).

The J gene is TRBJ1-4, the V gene TRBV4-1; TRBD1 might be the D (6 bases). The CDR3 is made up of 15 amino acids. Germline values: CDR1 MGHRA, CDR2 YSYEKL. Trimming took 0 bases from V and 12 from J, leaving 17 bases between them. CDR3 sequence: CASSQEYGGRIELFF. The CDR3 coding sequence is TGCGCCAGCAGCCAAGAGTACGGGGGGCGGATAGAACTGTTTTTT.

This clonotype was detected a few times. The chain recombines TRBV7-2 with TRBJ1-5, with D tentatively TRBD1 (5 bases). The ends were cut back, 2 bases at V and 10 bases at J, with 21 bases in the middle. CDR1 is SGHTA and CDR2 is FQGNSA in the germline V gene. This CDR3 region has 16 residues. The CDR3 loop reads CASSLYSGTSWEPQHF. DNA for the CDR3: TGTGCCAGCAGCTTATATTCGGGGACCAGCTGGGAACCCCAGCATTTT. Full variable domain (outside the CDR3, taken from reference TRBV7-2 and TRBJ1-5): GAGVSQSPSNKVTEKGKDVELRCDPISGHTALYWYRQSLGQGLEFLIYFQGNSAPDKSGLPSDRFSAERTGGSVSTLTIQRTQQEDSAVYLCASSLYSGTSWEPQHFGDGTRLSIL.

A few counts support this clonotype. The rearrangement joins TRBV7-9 to TRBJ1-5, with D maybe TRBD1 (5 bases). Germline V gene sequence: CDR1 SEHNR, CDR2 FQNEAQ (reference sequence). V lost 5 bases to trimming and J lost 4 bases, with 12 bases between them. The CDR3 length is 14 residues. CDR3 in amino acids: CASSVEDSNQPQHF. Written as DNA, the CDR3 is TGTGCCAGCAGCGTAGAAGACAGTAATCAGCCCCAGCATTTT. The full variable domain, with the rest looked up from reference TRBV7-9 and TRBJ1-5, is DTGVSQNPRHKITKRGQNVTFRCDPISEHNRLYWYRQTLGQGPEFLTYFQNEAQLEKSRLLSDRFSAERPKGSFSTLEIQRTEQGDSAMYLCASSVEDSNQPQHFGDGTRLSIL.

This CDR3 is CASSVVGETQYF. CDR3 nucleotides: TGTGCCAGCAGCGTGGTTGGCGAGACCCAGTACTTC. The V call is TRBV9, the J call TRBJ2-5; D not resolved. This CDR3 region has 12 residues. The V end was cut by 2 bases, the J end by 5 bases, with 7 bases between. Germline CDR1 reads SGDLS; CDR2 reads YYNGEE.

In this sample, this clonotype turned up a few times. The chain carries TRBV20-1 and TRBJ2-5; the D is unclear. The germline V gene has CDR1 DFQATT and CDR2 SNEGSKA (reference sequence). Trimming removed 1 base at V and 3 bases at J, with 6 bases between. The length of the CDR3 is 12 residues. The CDR3 sequence is CSARGSEETQYF. CDR3 DNA: TGCAGTGCTAGAGGGAGCGAAGAGACCCAGTACTTC.

This clonotype was seen many times. The V and J genes are TRBV20-1 and TRBJ1-6, with TRBD1 matching over 7 bases. The CDR3 runs 14 residues. V was pared by 3 bases and J by 9 bases, with 8 bases of the junction left unmatched. CDR1 and CDR2 (germline): DFQATT, SNEGSKA (reference sequence). The CDR3 DNA sequence: TGCAGTGCTAGCACAGGGGACGGGGGTTCACCCCTCCACTTT. Its translation is CSASTGDGGSPLHF.

This clonotype has more than one count but fewer than ten. The genes are TRBV20-1 and TRBJ2-5; TRBD1 matches at 7 bases. Germline V gene data show CDR1 as DFQATT and CDR2 as SNEGSKA (reference sequence). The CDR3 has 18 amino acids. V was pared by 0 bases and J by 0 bases, with 13 bases of the junction left unmatched. CDR3 region: CSARDPPTGALYQETQYF. In DNA form, the CDR3 reads TGCAGTGCTAGAGACCCCCCCACAGGGGCTCTGTACCAAGAGACCCAGTACTTC.

This clonotype was seen a few times. This sequence joins TRBV4-1 and TRBJ2-7; TRBD2 matches at 15 bases. This CDR3 region has 15 residues. Per the germline V gene, CDR1 is MGHRA and CDR2 is YSYEKL. With V trimmed by 3 bases and J by 6 bases, 3 bases remained unmatched. The CDR3 is CASSQGLAGGTEQYF. Written as DNA, the CDR3 is TGCGCCAGCAGCCAGGGACTAGCGGGAGGTACCGAGCAGTACTTC.

This clonotype was seen a few times. The chain links TRBV4-3 to TRBJ2-1; TRBD2 agrees at 10 bases. Germline V gives CDR1 LGHNA, CDR2 YSLEER. The CDR3 is 16 amino acids. Trimming removed 1 base from V and 2 bases from J; junction bases left unmatched: 2. The CDR3 DNA sequence: TGCGCCAGCAGCCAAGTCCTAGCGGGAGCCTACAATGAGCAGTTCTTC. This codes for CASSQVLAGAYNEQFF.

The sample holds a few counts of this clonotype. V and J are TRBV5-1 and TRBJ2-5, with D perhaps matching TRBD1 or TRBD2 (5 bases each). With 6 bases removed from V and 1 base from J, the gap between germline ends came to 16 bases. Germline V gives CDR1 SGHRS, CDR2 YFSETQ. The CDR3 is 15 amino acids. This CDR3 reads CASNPVGDLQETQYF. CDR3 coding DNA: TGCGCCAGCAACCCCGTGGGGGACCTCCAAGAGACCCAGTACTTC.

The chain recombines TRBV29-1 with TRBJ2-7, with D possibly matching TRBD1 (6 bases). V was cut by 5 bases and J by 3 bases, with 17 bases left in between. CDR1 is SQVTM, CDR2 ANQGSEA, per germline. The CDR3 runs 14 residues. The CDR3, as DNA: TGCAGCGTTTCAGGGGAAGAAGGAAGCTACGAGCAGTACTTC. As protein: CSVSGEEGSYEQYF.

J is TRBJ2-1 and V is TRBV6-1, with D possibly matching TRBD2 (6 bases). Trimming shortened V by 7 bases and J by 3 bases, and 16 bases separated the two germline ends. Germline V CDR1 and CDR2: MNHNS, SASEGT. The CDR3 runs 15 residues. The CDR3 loop is CASTAGLADYNEQFF. The CDR3 DNA reads TGTGCCAGCACGGCGGGACTTGCAGACTACAATGAGCAGTTCTTC.

This clonotype has a single count. The J gene is TRBJ2-3, the V gene TRBV2; D unresolved. The germline V gene encodes CDR1 SNHLY and CDR2 FYNNEI. This CDR3 contains 14 residues. V was cut by 7 bases and J by 0 bases, with 11 bases left in between. CDR3 in amino acids: CASTPPFSTDTQYF. CDR3 nucleotides: TGTGCCAGCACACCTCCGTTTAGCACAGATACGCAGTATTTT.

This clonotype was seen a handful of times. This sequence joins TRBV29-1 and TRBJ2-7, with TRBD2 as a possible D gene (5 bases). V dropped 4 bases and J dropped 5 bases, with 9 bases sitting between them. The CDR3 has 11 amino acids. Germline CDR1 and CDR2: SQVTM and ANQGSEA. In DNA form, the CDR3 reads TGCAGCGTTGTGTACGGGGACGAGCAGTACTTC. This gives the protein CSVVYGDEQYF.

This clonotype showed up many times. This chain links TRBV29-1 with TRBJ2-3; 7 bases match TRBD2. Germline values: CDR1 SQVTM, CDR2 ANQGSEA. V lost 5 bases and J lost 1; bases outside the gene matches: 6. The CDR3 runs to 14 residues. This CDR3 reads CSVSGLVGTDTQYF. The CDR3 region has the DNA TGCAGCGTTTCAGGACTAGTGGGCACAGATACGCAGTATTTT.

V usage is TRBV13 and J usage is TRBJ1-3; D is unresolved. Germline CDR1 reads PRHDT; CDR2 reads FYEKMQ (reference sequence). Deletions cut 5 bases from V and 0 bases from J, with 8 bases between. The length of the CDR3 is 14 residues. CDR3 sequence reads: CASSVGHSGNTIYF. As DNA, the CDR3 is TGTGCCAGCAGCGTGGGCCACTCTGGAAACACCATATATTTT.

The chain links TRBV28 to TRBJ1-4; D possibly corresponds to TRBD1 (5 bases). Germline CDR1 reads MDHEN; CDR2 reads SYDVKM. Deletions cut 6 bases from V and 8 bases from J, with 22 bases between. The CDR3 runs to 16 residues. The CDR3 DNA sequence: TGTGCCAGCAGCCTCACCCAGGGTTCCGCTCGGGAAAAACTGTTTTTT. It translates to CASSLTQGSAREKLFF.

The chain combines TRBV7-9 with TRBJ2-5, with D maybe TRBD2 (5 bases). This CDR3 has 15 residues. Per germline, CDR1 SEHNR and CDR2 FQNEAQ (reference sequence). V lost 3 bases, J lost 4 bases, and 15 bases lay in between. The CDR3 coding sequence is TGTGCCAGCAGCTTTTTGGACTCATACCTAGAGACCCAGTACTTC. This sequence encodes CASSFLDSYLETQYF.

The chain is built from TRBV7-9 and TRBJ2-5; D is undetermined. The V end lost 4 bases, the J end lost 1 base, and 13 bases lay between the germline ends. Germline V gives CDR1 SEHNR, CDR2 FQNEAQ (reference sequence). The CDR3 totals 15 residues. The CDR3 DNA is TGTGCCAGCAGCTCCGCTATGGTCGCCCAAGAGACCCAGTACTTC. As protein: CASSSAMVAQETQYF.

This clonotype was seen repeatedly, ten times or more. This chain uses TRBV29-1 with TRBJ2-1; D is unclear. The CDR3 covers 13 residues. Germline values: CDR1 SQVTM, CDR2 ANQGSEA. The V and J ends lost 4 bases and 7 bases respectively, with 14 bases between them. The CDR3 protein is CSVAPDGSNEQFF. DNA for the CDR3: TGCAGCGTTGCCCCGGACGGTTCGAATGAGCAGTTCTTC.

This clonotype was detected many times. The genes are TRBV7-9 and TRBJ1-1; 8 bases align to TRBD1. The germline CDR1 and CDR2 sequences are SEHNR and FQNEAQ (reference sequence). The CDR3 consists of 16 residues. Losses at the gene ends were 2 bases for V and 3 bases for J; bases not matched to a gene: 8. This CDR3 is CASSLIPGGSDTEAFF. The CDR3 coding sequence is TGTGCCAGCAGCTTAATCCCAGGGGGCTCGGACACTGAAGCTTTCTTT. The whole variable domain, remainder taken from reference TRBV7-9 and TRBJ1-1, is DTGVSQNPRHKITKRGQNVTFRCDPISEHNRLYWYRQTLGQGPEFLTYFQNEAQLEKSRLLSDRFSAERPKGSFSTLEIQRTEQGDSAMYLCASSLIPGGSDTEAFFGQGTRLTVV.

The chain has TRBV30 and TRBJ2-2, with D unresolved. The V gene's germline CDR1 is GTSNPN and CDR2 SVGIG (reference sequence). V gave up 0 bases and J gave up 1 base, with 3 bases separating them. The CDR3 is 13 residues long. Here the CDR3 reads CAWSVLNTGELFF. CDR3 sequence (DNA): TGTGCCTGGAGTGTACTGAACACCGGGGAGCTGTTTTTT.

Note on this clonotype: A much larger clonotype is one base distant, so this may be a read error. V and J are TRBV6-1 and TRBJ2-7; 14 bases agree with TRBD2. This CDR3 has 14 amino acids. From germline, CDR1 is MNHNS and CDR2 SASEGT. V was clipped by 10 bases and J by 7 bases; unmatched bases: 9. The chain's CDR3 is CAIRTGLAGDEQYF. In DNA form, the CDR3 reads TGTGCCATCAGGACGGGACTAGCGGGAGATGAGCAGTACTTC.

There are a few counts of this clonotype. The V call is TRBV5-1, the J call TRBJ2-7, with D uncertain. The CDR3 is 13 amino acids. Between the trimmed V and J ends, which lost 0 bases and 3 bases, there was a span of 7 bases. The germline CDR1 and CDR2 sequences are SGHRS and YFSETQ. Written as DNA, the CDR3 is TGCGCCAGCAGCTTGGGATACGGCTACGAGCAGTACTTC. Translated, it gives CASSLGYGYEQYF. Combining the CDR3 with reference TRBV5-1 and TRBJ2-7 gives the whole variable domain KAGVTQTPRYLIKTRGQQVTLSCSPISGHRSVSWYQQTPGQGLQFLFEYFSETQRNKGNFPGRFSGRQFSNSRSEMNVSTLELGDSALYLCASSLGYGYEQYFGPGTRLTVT.

The V call is TRBV21-1, the J call TRBJ1-2; the table's D call, TRBD1, was not checked against the DNA. TRBV21-1 represents a pseudogene. The CDR3 contains 16 residues. The CDR3 spells CASSKGGRKTNYGYTF. DNA of the CDR3: TGTGCCAGCAGCAAAGGTGGGCGGAAGACTAACTATGGCTACACCTTC.